The T cell receptor (beta chain) under discussion was sequenced for a study of cytomegalovirus exposure and HLA in healthy donors. The length of the CDR3 is 13 residues. V dropped 0 bases and J dropped 5 bases, with 7 bases sitting between them. Germline V gene data show CDR1 as MNHEY and CDR2 as SVGAGI. Notes on this clone: Its antigen is not identified. Other DNA sequences of this sample code for an identical CDR3.

Study-wide points: In terms of immune exposure information, only CMV serostatus was available.

Primers: 60 Vbeta forward and 13 Jbeta reverse. Only in-frame clones appear in the TCRdb table, and some are missing; sequencing was by immunoSEQ multiplex PCR. The top ten clones hold roughly 9.2% of a sample with about 120,000 clones, approximately 80% of them seen once. This TCR was recovered from a female donor in good health and CMV-seropositive. This chain joins TRBV6-5 and TRBJ1-1; D is ambiguous. Sequencing used PBMCs. The CDR3 region has the DNA TGTGCCAGCAGTTACTCTGGTAGTACTGAAGCTTTCTTT. Protein: CASSYSGSTEAFF.